This TCR beta chain was captured by sequencing in a study of Graves' ophthalmopathy and Graves' hyperthyroidism. Study conclusions and caveats: At 70.59% sensitivity and 72.22% specificity, the model predicted progression of the ophthalmopathy. Researchers report that a 13-signature model separated ophthalmopathy from stable hyperthyroidism, posting about 88% sensitivity and about 78% specificity.

RNA transcripts were the source from which TCR beta CDR3 regions were amplified. HTBI-primed RT-PCR formed the first round, and a multiplex PCR formed the second. TCRdb reprocessed the multiplex PCR reads with MiXCR, giving one entry per CDR3 protein. The table lists about 170,000 distinct CDR3 sequences, 30% to 45% of them singletons. This clonotype was picked up many times. Its specificity is not known. Ophthalmopathy in the donors was of moderate-to-severe activity, with CAS ≥3, NOSPECS ≥4 and duration under 3 months. It was from roughly 10 ml of fresh peripheral blood that the PBMCs came. The V gene's germline CDR1 is SGDLS and CDR2 YYNGEE. The CDR3 runs to 13 residues. The V end lost 0 bases, the J end lost 4 bases, and 7 bases lay between the germline ends.

The specimen was peripheral blood. The V call is TRBV9, the J call TRBJ1-1; D is unresolved. This TCR was recovered from a woman in her thirties or forties with Graves' ophthalmopathy. In nucleotides, the CDR3 is TGTGCCAGCAGCGTAGCCAGTACCACTGAAGCTTTCTTT. Amino acids: CASSVASTTEAFF.